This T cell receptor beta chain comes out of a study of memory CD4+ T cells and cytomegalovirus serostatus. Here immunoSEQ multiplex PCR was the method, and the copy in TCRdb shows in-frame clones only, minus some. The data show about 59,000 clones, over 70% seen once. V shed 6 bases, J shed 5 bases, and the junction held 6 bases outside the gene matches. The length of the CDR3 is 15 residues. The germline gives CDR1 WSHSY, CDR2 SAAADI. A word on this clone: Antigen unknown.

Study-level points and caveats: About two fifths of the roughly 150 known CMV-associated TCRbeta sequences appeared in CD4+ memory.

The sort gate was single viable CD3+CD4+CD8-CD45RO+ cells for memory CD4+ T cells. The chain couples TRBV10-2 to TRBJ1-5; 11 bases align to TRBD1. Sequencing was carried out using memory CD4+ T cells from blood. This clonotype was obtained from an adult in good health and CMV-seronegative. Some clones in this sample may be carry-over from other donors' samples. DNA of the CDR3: TGCGCCAGCAGACCTCCGGGACAGGGGGATCAGCCCCAGCATTTT. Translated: CASRPPGQGDQPQHF.